Presented here are 9 T cell receptor beta chains from one specimen sequenced in a study of T cells in Graves' hyperthyroidism and ophthalmopathy. Researchers took RNA transcripts and amplified the TCR beta CDR3 regions from them. First-round RT-PCR of the TCR CDR3 relied on the HTBI primer set. TCRdb used MiXCR to reprocess the multiplex PCR reads, holding one entry per CDR3 protein. The table shows more than 350,000 distinct CDR3 sequences, with 15% occurring only once. The sequencing input was blood. These receptors came from a woman under 40 with Graves' hyperthyroidism.

A word on this clonotype: This may come from a read error, since a much larger clone is one base off. The chain employs TRBV6-5 and TRBJ2-3, with 13 bases lining up with TRBD2. The germline V gene has CDR1 MNHEY and CDR2 SVGAGI. The CDR3 totals 18 residues. The CDR3 DNA follows: TGTGCCAGCGGTTACTCCCCGGGGACTAGCGGGGCCTCAGATACGCAGTATTTT. It specifies CASGYSPGTSGASDTQYF.

This clonotype was counted between two and nine times. The gene calls are TRBV7-2 and TRBJ2-1, with a tentative D call TRBD2 (6 bases). CDR1 and CDR2 (germline): SGHTA, FQGNSA. The V end was cut by 4 bases, the J end by 6 bases, with 16 bases between. The CDR3 has 15 residues. CDR3 nucleotides: TGTGCCAGCAGCTACATCCGGGACTTGGTCAATGAGCAGTTCTTC. Its translation is CASSYIRDLVNEQFF.

In DNA form, the CDR3 reads TGTGCCAGTACGGCAACCAATGAGCAGTTCTTC. Its protein is CASTATNEQFF. J is TRBJ2-1 and V is TRBV2; D gene ambiguous. V dropped 9 bases and J dropped 6 bases, with 9 bases sitting between them. Germline V gives CDR1 SNHLY, CDR2 FYNNEI. This CDR3 contains 11 residues.

The V gene is TRBV28, the J gene TRBJ1-1; TRBD1 might be the D (5 bases). Trimming pared 10 bases from V and 0 bases from J, leaving 15 bases between. The germline CDR1 and CDR2 sequences are MDHEN and SYDVKM. The CDR3 consists of 14 residues. CDR3 protein: CATSRTPVNTEAFF. Here the CDR3 DNA reads TGTGCCACCTCAAGGACACCCGTGAACACTGAAGCTTTCTTT.

Here the CDR3 DNA reads TGCGCCAGCAGTGTCCCGGGACTATTGAACAATGAGCAGTTCTTC. It specifies CASSVPGLLNNEQFF. The chain is built from TRBV10-2 and TRBJ2-1; TRBD2 matches 7 bases. The germline CDR1 and CDR2 sequences are WSHSY and SAAADI. The CDR3 runs to 15 residues. The ends lost 4 bases at V and 5 bases at J; junction bases unmatched: 8.

Many counts were recorded for this clonotype. The V and J genes are TRBV11-2 and TRBJ2-7, with 7 bases identical to TRBD2. The V segment lost 1 base and the J segment 4 bases; nucleotides outside the gene matches: 10. The CDR3 spans 16 residues. Germline V gene lookup returns CDR1 SGHAT and CDR2 FQNNGV. For the CDR3, the DNA is TGTGCCAGCAGCTTAGGTGGGAGGGGCATACGGTACGAGCAGTACTTC. It specifies CASSLGGRGIRYEQYF.

The CDR3 spells CSVVTDSNQPQHF. CDR3 in DNA: TGCAGCGTTGTAACTGATAGCAATCAGCCCCAGCATTTT. The chain combines TRBV29-1 with TRBJ1-5; no clear D gene. The CDR3 sequence is 13 residues long. Trimming left V 4 bases short and J 0 bases short, with 7 bases between. CDR1 is SQVTM and CDR2 is ANQGSEA in the germline V gene.

This clonotype was detected many times. The chain combines TRBV12-3 or TRBV12-4 with TRBJ2-3, with a tentative D call TRBD2 (6 bases). This CDR3 has 14 residues. Trimming pared 3 bases from V and 4 bases from J, leaving 11 bases between. CDR3 sequence (DNA): TGTGCCAGCAGTTTCGGAGGGCCCTCAGATACGCAGTATTTT. As protein: CASSFGGPSDTQYF.

Details on this clonotype: A much larger clone differs from this one at a single base, so this may be a read error. V gene TRBV5-6 combines with J gene TRBJ2-3; 8 bases fit TRBD2. The germline V gene encodes CDR1 SGHDT and CDR2 YYEEEE. The CDR3 totals 16 residues. The CDR3 bases are TGTGCCAGCACTCCGGGGACTAGTCATAACACAGTTACGCAGTATTTT. Amino acids: CASTPGTSHNTVTQYF.